What follows are 30 T cell receptor beta chains derived from one specimen sequenced in a study of metastatic and nonmetastatic thyroid tumors. TCRdb re-called the PCR reads through MiXCR. The sample contains roughly 89,000 clones, about an eighth of which appear only once. Each patient went into thyroid surgery without having received any treatment. The material sequenced was tumor tissue. These receptors originate from a female donor with papillary thyroid cancer or a benign thyroid nodule (not recorded which). Some clones in this sample may be carry-over from other donors' samples.

This clone was recorded at least ten times. The J gene is TRBJ2-7, the V gene TRBV20-1, with D perhaps matching TRBD2 (5 bases). The ends were cut back, 5 bases at V and 5 bases at J, with 16 bases in the middle. This CDR3 is 13 amino acids long. Germline assignment: CDR1 DFQATT and CDR2 SNEGSKA (reference sequence). DNA for the CDR3: TGCAGTGCTCGGAAATCCGGGCGGGACGAGCAGTACTTC. Translation gives CSARKSGRDEQYF.

For this clone: A read error may be the cause here, since a much bigger clone is one base away. The chain combines TRBV20-1 with TRBJ2-5; no reliable D call. The CDR3 length is 12 residues. Germline assignment: CDR1 DFQATT and CDR2 SNEGSKA (reference sequence). CDR3 bases: TGCAGTGCTAGTAGGGTAGGAGAGGCCCAGTACTTC. Translating gives CSASRVGEAQYF.

This clone was counted at least ten times. This CDR3 is CASSLDGGRNSPLHF. CDR3 coding DNA: TGTGCCAGCAGCTTAGATGGGGGGCGGAATTCACCCCTCCACTTT. The chain combines TRBV11-2 with TRBJ1-6; perhaps TRBD1 as D (6 bases). This CDR3 contains 15 residues. The germline CDR1 and CDR2 sequences are SGHAT and FQNNGV. The V and J ends lost 0 bases and 7 bases respectively, with 10 bases between them. Looking up the rest from reference TRBV11-2 and TRBJ1-6 gives the full variable domain: EAGVAQSPRYKIIEKRQSVAFWCNPISGHATLYWYQQILGQGPKLLIQFQNNGVVDDSQLPKDRFSAERLKGVDSTLKIQPAKLEDSAVYLCASSLDGGRNSPLHFGNGTRLTVT.

This clone came up many times. The chain has TRBV9 and TRBJ1-6; D not resolved. Germline V gene sequence: CDR1 SGDLS, CDR2 YYNGEE. Trimming cost V 7 bases and J 6 bases, with 8 bases left between them. The CDR3 has 12 residues. In nucleotides, the CDR3 is TGTGCCAGCTCCAGAGCTAATTCACCCCTCCACTTT. Translated: CASSRANSPLHF.

This clone was observed at least ten times. This chain joins TRBV6-1 and TRBJ2-4, with 11 bases lining up with TRBD1. The CDR3 runs 15 residues. Losses at the gene ends were 6 bases for V and 2 bases for J; bases not matched to a gene: 3. Germline loops: CDR1 MNHNS, CDR2 SASEGT. In DNA form, the CDR3 reads TGTGCCAGCAGAGGGACAGGGGGGACCAAAAACATTCAGTACTTC. Translated, it gives CASRGTGGTKNIQYF.

This clone was seen repeatedly, ten times or more. The chain uses TRBV6-6 and TRBJ1-2; D gene uncertain. The germline V and J ends were trimmed by 2 bases and 0 bases, with 13 bases remaining between them. This CDR3 is built from 16 residues. The V gene's germline CDR1 is MNHNY and CDR2 SVGAGI (reference sequence). For the CDR3, the DNA is TGTGCCAGCAGTTACGCCCCAGACCCAACTAACTATGGCTACACCTTC. It codes for CASSYAPDPTNYGYTF.

To note about this clone: A much larger clone is a single base away; this may be a read error. The chain uses TRBV2 and TRBJ1-3; no firm D call. With 7 bases removed from V and 0 bases from J, the gap between germline ends came to 7 bases. Germline CDR1 SNHLY, CDR2 FYNNEI. The CDR3 contains 13 residues. CDR3 protein: CASMVSSGNTIYF. DNA of the CDR3: TGTGCCAGCATGGTGAGCTCTGGAAACACCATATATTTT.

This clone occurred many times. The V and J genes are TRBV11-2 and TRBJ2-7, with D tentatively TRBD2 (6 bases). The CDR3 sequence is 16 residues long. V lost 5 bases, J lost 0 bases, and 17 bases lay in between. Germline V CDR1 and CDR2: SGHAT, FQNNGV. The CDR3 coding sequence is TGTGCCAGCAGCCCGGGAACCGGGACTCGCTCCTACGAGCAGTACTTC. It encodes CASSPGTGTRSYEQYF.

The rearrangement uses TRBV6-1 and TRBJ2-3; possible D gene TRBD2, 7 bases. In germline, CDR1 is MNHNS, CDR2 SASEGT. CDR3 length: 15 residues. Trimming cost V 8 bases and J 1 base, with 16 bases left between them. The CDR3 is CASGEGGVGTDTQYF. CDR3 DNA: TGTGCCAGCGGCGAGGGGGGGGTCGGCACAGATACGCAGTATTTT.

A word on this clone: A much bigger clone sits one base away, suggesting this may be a read error. The rearrangement joins TRBV24-1 to TRBJ2-1; D is unclear. Germline V gene lookup returns CDR1 KGHDR and CDR2 SFDVKD. The CDR3 is made up of 13 amino acids. In DNA, the CDR3 is TGTTCCACCAGTGACCCACCGTTGGATGAGCAGTTCTTC. It codes for CSTSDPPLDEQFF.

This chain uses TRBV18 with TRBJ2-1; possibly TRBD2 for D (5 bases). Between the trimmed V and J ends, which lost 6 bases and 4 bases, there was a span of 16 bases. Germline V gives CDR1 KGHSH, CDR2 LQKENI. The CDR3 sequence is 15 residues long. CDR3 region: CASSPRESNYNEQFF. In DNA form, the CDR3 reads TGTGCCAGCTCCCCGAGGGAATCAAATTACAATGAGCAGTTCTTC.

This clone was counted a few times. The J gene is TRBJ1-1, the V gene TRBV28, with no clear D. Trimming removed 7 bases at V and 3 bases at J, with 18 bases between. The CDR3 has 15 residues. Germline CDR1 and CDR2: MDHEN and SYDVKM. CDR3 residues: CASTGVASSDTEAFF. CDR3 nucleotides: TGTGCCAGCACTGGGGTCGCCAGCTCTGACACTGAAGCTTTCTTT.

This clone has ten or more counts. The rearrangement uses TRBV20-1 and TRBJ1-5; 9 nucleotides line up with TRBD1. Germline V gives CDR1 DFQATT, CDR2 SNEGSKA (reference sequence). CDR3 length equals 14 residues. Trimming removed 3 bases from V and 7 bases from J; junction bases left unmatched: 7. The CDR3 sequence is CSASKTGGHQPQHF. DNA for the CDR3: TGCAGTGCTAGCAAGACAGGGGGTCACCAGCCCCAGCATTTT.

Concerning this clone: A read error may explain this, as a much larger clone is one base away. V usage is TRBV18 and J usage is TRBJ2-3; tentatively, D is TRBD1 (5 bases). CDR3 length: 15 amino acids. Trimming took 2 bases from V and 3 from J, leaving 12 bases between them. Germline V gene data show CDR1 as KGHSH and CDR2 as LQKENI. This CDR3 is CASSPWVRETDTQYF. CDR3 DNA sequence: TGTGCCAGCTCACCATGGGTCAGGGAAACAGATACGCAGTATTTT.

This clone has a count of ten or more. The V and J genes are TRBV2 and TRBJ2-3, with D possibly TRBD1 on 5 matching bases. The length of the CDR3 is 14 residues. Germline loops: CDR1 SNHLY, CDR2 FYNNEI. Trimming removed 7 bases from V and 1 base from J, with 12 bases in between. The CDR3 nucleotides read TGTGCCAGCAACCCTTCCAGGGGCACAGATACGCAGTATTTT. This translates into CASNPSRGTDTQYF.

V gene TRBV5-1 combines with J gene TRBJ2-1; maybe TRBD1 (5 bases). Germline V gene lookup returns CDR1 SGHRS and CDR2 YFSETQ. V shed 0 bases and J shed 3 bases, with 10 bases lying between them. The CDR3 loop spans 15 amino acids. CDR3 amino acids: CASSLGHRLYNEQFF. CDR3 sequence (DNA): TGCGCCAGCAGCTTGGGGCACAGGCTCTACAATGAGCAGTTCTTC. Full variable domain (rest looked up from reference TRBV5-1 and TRBJ2-1): KAGVTQTPRYLIKTRGQQVTLSCSPISGHRSVSWYQQTPGQGLQFLFEYFSETQRNKGNFPGRFSGRQFSNSRSEMNVSTLELGDSALYLCASSLGHRLYNEQFFGPGTRLTVL.

The V gene is TRBV5-5, the J gene TRBJ1-3; the D is unclear. V was pared by 0 bases and J by 4 bases, with 8 bases between. Germline V gives CDR1 SGHKS, CDR2 YYEKEE (reference sequence). There are 14 residues in the CDR3. The CDR3 is CASSLDRIGNTIYF. The CDR3 nucleotides are TGTGCCAGCAGCTTGGACAGAATCGGAAACACCATATATTTT.

A word on this clone: The junction departs from the called germline gene at one end, perhaps through a read error. V and J are TRBV5-4 and TRBJ1-3; D may be TRBD1 (5 bases). Germline CDR1 SGHNT, CDR2 YYREEE (reference sequence). The CDR3 is 15 amino acids. This CDR3 reads CSSSLGAGPGNTIYF. CDR3 nucleotide sequence: TGTTCCAGCAGCTTGGGTGCGGGGCCAGGAAACACGATATATTTT.

This clone has a handful of counts. At one of its ends the junction is not consistent with the germline gene, which may arise from a read error. The chain joins TRBV7-7 to TRBJ2-2; D remains ambiguous. CDR1 and CDR2 (germline): SSHAT, FNYEAQ (reference sequence). There are 15 residues in the CDR3. The chain's CDR3 is CASSLSPGNTGELFF. The CDR3 coding sequence is TGTGCTAGCAGCTTAAGTCCAGGGAACACCGGGGAGCTGTTTTTT.

Of note for this clone: At one end the junction does not follow the germline gene, possibly because of a read error. The chain has TRBV2 and TRBJ1-2; 10 bases are a match to TRBD1. Germline V gene data show CDR1 as SNHLY and CDR2 as FYNNEI. This CDR3 has 12 residues. The chain's CDR3 is CASRGTGVSYTF. In nucleotides, the CDR3 is TGTGCTAGCAGGGGGACAGGGGTGAGCTACACCTTC.

About this clone itself: Just one base apart from a much larger clone, this may be a read error. The chain carries TRBV29-1 and TRBJ2-7, with D maybe TRBD2 (5 bases). Trimming removed 0 bases at V and 4 bases at J, with 16 bases between. The CDR3 has 15 residues. CDR1 is SQVTM and CDR2 is ANQGSEA in the germline V gene. The chain's CDR3 is CSVEDTASKPYEQYF. The CDR3 DNA reads TGCAGCGTTGAAGATACTGCTAGCAAGCCGTACGAGCAGTACTTC.

In this sample, this clone turned up many times. The chain joins TRBV9 to TRBJ2-3, with 9 positions matching TRBD1. CDR1 and CDR2 (germline): SGDLS, YYNGEE. The CDR3 runs to 15 residues. The V segment lost 3 bases and the J segment 6 bases; nucleotides outside the gene matches: 8. The CDR3 loop is CASSATGTGRDTQYF. The DNA for the CDR3 is TGTGCCAGCAGCGCGACCGGGACAGGGAGGGATACGCAGTATTTT. Variable domain in full (rest from reference TRBV9 and TRBJ2-3): DSGVTQTPKHLITATGQRVTLRCSPRSGDLSVYWYQQSLDQGLQFLIQYYNGEERAKGNILERFSAQQFPDLHSELNLSSLELGDSALYFCASSATGTGRDTQYFGPGTRLTVL.

Many counts were recorded for this clone. The chain carries TRBV30 and TRBJ2-7; 9 bases are shared with TRBD2. This CDR3 spans 13 amino acids. V trimming: 3 bases; J trimming: 2 bases; junction bases outside the gene matches: 2. Germline CDR1 GTSNPN, CDR2 SVGIG (reference sequence). In DNA, the CDR3 is TGTGCCTGGAGGACTAGCGGCACCTACGAGCAGTACTTC. Amino acids: CAWRTSGTYEQYF.

This clone occurred many times. The CDR3: CASRSGGKTYGYTF. The CDR3 DNA reads TGTGCCAGCAGATCAGGGGGCAAGACATATGGCTACACCTTC. The V and J genes are TRBV6-1 and TRBJ1-2, with 8 bases lining up with TRBD1. The CDR3 contains 14 residues. The trim removed 6 bases at V and 5 bases at J, leaving 8 bases unmatched. Germline CDR1 reads MNHNS; CDR2 reads SASEGT.

This clone appeared many times. Other DNA sequences in the same sample also yield this CDR3. The V gene is TRBV7-6, the J gene TRBJ1-4; D is perhaps TRBD1 (6 bases). The CDR3 is 14 amino acids. Germline V gene data show CDR1 as SGHVS and CDR2 as FNYEAQ. Trimming took 5 bases from V and 7 from J, leaving 14 bases between them. The CDR3 region is CASSPLQGGEKLFF. The CDR3 DNA follows: TGTGCCAGCAGCCCGTTACAGGGCGGTGAAAAACTGTTTTTT.

Notes on this clone: A read error may explain this, as a much larger clone is one base away. This chain joins TRBV12-3 or TRBV12-4 and TRBJ2-6; 10 nucleotides align to TRBD2. V lost 3 bases to trimming and J lost 1 base; unmatched junction nucleotides: 6. The CDR3 length is 18 residues. This CDR3 is CASSFRLAGRSGANVLTF. CDR3 coding DNA: TGTGCCAGCAGTTTCAGACTAGCGGGCAGATCTGGGGCCAACGTCCTGACTTTC.

This clone was seen ten or more times. V usage is TRBV27 and J usage is TRBJ1-2; 8 bases line up with TRBD1. V lost 4 bases, J lost 7 bases, and 8 bases stayed unmatched. The CDR3 consists of 14 residues. Per the germline V gene, CDR1 is MNHEY and CDR2 is SMNVEV (reference sequence). The CDR3 coding sequence is TGTGCCAGCAGTTCGTCTCAGGGGGCTGGTGGCTACACCTTC. Its translation is CASSSSQGAGGYTF.

Note on this clone: A read error may explain this, as a much larger clone is one base away. This chain uses TRBV28 with TRBJ2-2; D assignment may be TRBD1 or TRBD2 (5 bases each). CDR3 length: 15 residues. The germline gives CDR1 MDHEN, CDR2 SYDVKM. Trimming cost V 7 bases and J 6 bases, with 18 bases left between them. The CDR3 spells CASISAAGAAGELFF. The CDR3 DNA reads TGTGCCAGCATTTCCGCGGCCGGGGCGGCCGGGGAGCTGTTTTTT.

Many counts were recorded for this clone. V is TRBV10-3 and J is TRBJ2-5, with TRBD2 as a possible D gene (5 bases). CDR3 size: 15 residues. Per germline, CDR1 ENHRY and CDR2 SYGVKD. The V end lost 6 bases, the J end lost 7 bases, and 21 bases lay between the germline ends. The CDR3 DNA reads as TGTGCCATCAGGAACCCCCCCCCCGGGGTCGGGACCCAGTACTTC. Translated: CAIRNPPPGVGTQYF.

In this sample, this clone turned up many times. The junction and the germline gene differ at one end; a read error may be behind it. The chain joins TRBV12-3 or TRBV12-4 to TRBJ2-7; 9 bases are a match to TRBD2. The CDR3 extends over 14 amino acids. CDR3 bases: TGTGCCAGCAGGTTAGCGGGAGACGAGGACGAGCAGTACTTC. As protein: CASRLAGDEDEQYF.